Each of the 17 T cell receptor beta chains below was sequenced from the same sample in a study of blood T cell repertoires in COVID-19. Here immunoSEQ multiplex PCR was the method, and the copy in TCRdb shows in-frame clones only, minus some. This sample has approximately 240,000 clones, with around 83% found just once. The sample comprised peripheral blood. The receptors stem from a man aged 50 to 59 who had recovered from COVID-19.

The rearrangement joins TRBV28 to TRBJ1-1, with D tentatively TRBD1 (6 bases). Trimming pared 2 bases from V and 11 bases from J, leaving 15 bases between. This CDR3 is 13 amino acids long. Germline assignment: CDR1 MDHEN and CDR2 SYDVKM. CDR3 nucleotide sequence: TGTGCCAGCAGTTTAGGGGGCCACAGGTCGGCTTTCTTT. Translating gives CASSLGGHRSAFF. Complete variable domain (other parts from reference TRBV28 and TRBJ1-1): DVKVTQSSRYLVKRTGEKVFLECVQDMDHENMFWYRQDPGLGLRLIYFSYDVKMKEKGDIPEGYSVSREKKERFSLILESASTNQTSMYLCASSLGGHRSAFFGQGTRLTVV.

The CDR3 protein is CASSLSSFSYEQYF. The CDR3 DNA reads as TGTGCCAGCAGTTTATCTAGTTTCTCCTACGAGCAGTACTTC. This rearrangement joins TRBV28 to TRBJ2-7; D not certain. Germline CDR1 reads MDHEN; CDR2 reads SYDVKM. The CDR3 has 14 residues. V was pared by 1 base and J by 0 bases, with 7 bases between.

This clone was seen more than once but under ten times. The genes are TRBV29-1 and TRBJ2-2; the match to TRBD1 covers 10 bases. The CDR3 contains 13 residues. V trimming: 7 bases; J trimming: 7 bases; junction bases outside the gene matches: 6. Germline V CDR1 and CDR2: SQVTM, ANQGSEA. The CDR3 loop reads CSAKDRGDGELFF. The CDR3 DNA is TGCAGCGCTAAGGACAGGGGGGACGGGGAGCTGTTTTTT.

The chain combines TRBV19 with TRBJ2-1; 9 positions match TRBD1. This CDR3 comprises 15 residues. The J segment lost 1 base and the V segment lost 3 bases, leaving 1 base of the junction unmatched. Germline assignment: CDR1 LNHDA and CDR2 SQIVND (reference sequence). CDR3 region: CASSMGQGSYNEQFF. As DNA, the CDR3 is TGTGCCAGTAGTATGGGACAGGGTTCCTACAATGAGCAGTTCTTC. Full variable domain (remainder filled in from reference TRBV19 and TRBJ2-1): DGGITQSPKYLFRKEGQNVTLSCEQNLNHDAMYWYRQDPGQGLRLIYYSQIVNDFQKGDIAEGYSVSREKKESFPLTVTSAQKNPTAFYLCASSMGQGSYNEQFFGPGTRLTVL.

The V call is TRBV2, the J call TRBJ2-3, with TRBD2 as a possible D gene (6 bases). The V gene lost 6 bases and the J gene lost 4 bases, with 8 bases spanning the gap. CDR3 length equals 12 residues. Looked up from germline, CDR1 is SNHLY and CDR2 is FYNNEI. The CDR3 region has the DNA TGTGCCAGCAGACTAGCCCCAGATACGCAGTATTTT. This sequence encodes CASRLAPDTQYF. The full variable domain, its missing parts supplied by reference TRBV2 and TRBJ2-3, is EPEVTQTPSHQVTQMGQEVILRCVPISNHLYFYWYRQILGQKVEFLVSFYNNEISEKSEIFDDQFSVERPDGSNFTLKIRSTKLEDSAMYFCASRLAPDTQYFGPGTRLTVL.

The chain is built from TRBV11-2 and TRBJ2-7, with D unclear. This CDR3 contains 15 residues. Germline-derived CDR1 and CDR2 are SGHAT and FQNNGV. Trimming cost V 7 bases and J 2 bases, with 18 bases left between them. The CDR3 coding sequence is TGTGCCAGCACCTATACGAAGTTGGGCGCCTACGAGCAGTACTTC. It encodes CASTYTKLGAYEQYF.

This clone was seen just once. One end of the junction fails to match germline, which may point to a read error. CDR3 DNA sequence: TGTGCCAGCAGCGAAGCTGGAGGAAACCAGCTCTATGGCTACACCTTC. Protein: CASSEAGGNQLYGYTF. The chain carries TRBV6-1 and TRBJ1-2, with D unclear. From germline, CDR1 is MNHNS and CDR2 SASEGT. The CDR3 is 16 amino acids.

DNA for the CDR3: TGTGCCAGCAGCCTAGACCGGCGTACGCCCGGGACACGAGCCAACACCGGGGAGCTGTTTTTT. Amino acid sequence: CASSLDRRTPGTRANTGELFF. This sequence joins TRBV14 and TRBJ2-2; D possibly corresponds to TRBD1 (6 bases). The CDR3 contains 21 residues. CDR1 SGHDN and CDR2 FVKESK come from the germline V gene. Deletions cut 4 bases from V and 2 bases from J, with 29 bases between.

V is TRBV7-8 and J is TRBJ2-3, with TRBD2 matching 10 bases. The CDR3 runs to 21 residues. CDR1 and CDR2 (germline): SGHVS, FQNEAQ. The V and J ends lost 2 bases and 1 base, in that order; junction bases with no gene match: 18. CDR3 bases: TGTGCCAGCAGCTTAAGGGCGACGATTCTAGCGGGAGTTCGTCGCACAGATACGCAGTATTTT. Translation: CASSLRATILAGVRRTDTQYF.

This clone was seen more than once but under ten times. V and J are TRBV18 and TRBJ2-7; 10 bases match TRBD2. Germline CDR1 KGHSH, CDR2 LQKENI. The V and J ends lost 1 base and 2 bases, in that order; junction bases with no gene match: 2. This CDR3 is 15 amino acids long. Here the CDR3 DNA reads TGTGCCAGCTCACCACTAGCGGGAGGTACCTACGAGCAGTACTTC. It codes for CASSPLAGGTYEQYF.

This chain connects TRBV29-1 to TRBJ2-7; 7 bases are a match to TRBD1. The V and J ends lost 6 bases and 0 bases, in that order; junction bases with no gene match: 8. Looked up from germline, CDR1 is SQVTM and CDR2 is ANQGSEA. The CDR3 runs to 14 residues. The CDR3 nucleotides are TGCAGCGTGAGGGACAGTGGCCTCTCCTACGAGCAGTACTTC. Protein sequence: CSVRDSGLSYEQYF.

This chain links TRBV9 with TRBJ2-1; weak D call: TRBD2 (6 bases). Germline V gene sequence: CDR1 SGDLS, CDR2 YYNGEE. The CDR3 has 15 residues. Trimming removed 0 bases at V and 3 bases at J, with 10 bases between. In nucleotides, the CDR3 is TGTGCCAGCAGCGTAGCTAGCGCAAACTACAATGAGCAGTTCTTC. As protein: CASSVASANYNEQFF.

This sequence joins TRBV27 and TRBJ1-1; 12 bases are a match to TRBD1. The CDR3 totals 15 residues. V was clipped by 3 bases and J by 5 bases; unmatched bases: 4. Germline CDR1 MNHEY, CDR2 SMNVEV (reference sequence). The CDR3 sequence: CASSFGTGGVTEAFF. The CDR3 DNA is TGTGCCAGCAGTTTCGGGACAGGGGGCGTTACTGAAGCTTTCTTT.

This chain connects TRBV18 to TRBJ1-6, with 8 bases lining up with TRBD1. CDR3 length equals 14 residues. After removal of 6 bases from V and 8 bases from J, the junction contained 6 bases not matched to a gene. Germline CDR1 reads KGHSH; CDR2 reads LQKENI. CDR3 sequence: CASSLDRGHSPLHF. CDR3 in DNA: TGTGCCAGCTCTCTCGACAGGGGACATTCACCCCTCCACTTT.

The chain combines TRBV19 with TRBJ2-1, with 8 bases that match TRBD1. CDR3 length: 15 residues. V lost 1 base, J lost 5 bases, and 4 bases stayed unmatched. Germline V gene data show CDR1 as LNHDA and CDR2 as SQIVND (reference sequence). The CDR3 sequence is CASSIAGTGHNEQFF. As DNA, the CDR3 is TGTGCCAGTAGTATAGCCGGGACAGGACACAATGAGCAGTTCTTC. Supplemented by reference TRBV19 and TRBJ2-1, the full variable domain reads DGGITQSPKYLFRKEGQNVTLSCEQNLNHDAMYWYRQDPGQGLRLIYYSQIVNDFQKGDIAEGYSVSREKKESFPLTVTSAQKNPTAFYLCASSIAGTGHNEQFFGPGTRLTVL.

V and J are TRBV12-3 or TRBV12-4 and TRBJ2-5; D may be TRBD2 (6 bases). The CDR3 runs to 13 residues. V gave up 5 bases and J gave up 4 bases, with 11 bases separating them. The CDR3 coding sequence is TGTGCCAGCAGTCGGGACTGGGCAGAGACCCAGTACTTC. As protein: CASSRDWAETQYF.

This chain connects TRBV5-1 to TRBJ1-3; 7 bases match TRBD1. V was pared by 0 bases and J by 3 bases, with 6 bases of the junction left unmatched. This CDR3 contains 16 residues. The germline gives CDR1 SGHRS, CDR2 YFSETQ. The CDR3 loop is CASSLAGGSGGNTIYF. The CDR3 DNA sequence: TGCGCCAGCAGCTTGGCAGGGGGTAGTGGTGGAAACACCATATATTTT.